This section outlines one T cell receptor beta chain sequence together with its context. The data were taken from a study of graft-versus-host responses after intestinal transplantation. Study-wide background: Transplant types were multivisceral, liver-intestinal, or isolated intestinal.

The method was immunoSEQ multiplex PCR; TCRdb's version includes in-frame clones alone and lacks a portion of them. The sample has over 15,000 clones, approximately 39% seen once; the top ten hold more than 3%. The study plated about 200,000 CFSE-labeled responders with about 200,000 irradiated, violet-dye-labeled stimulators. CD4 and CD8 responders that proliferated in the reaction were FACS-sorted. Points from the study as a whole: GvH clones surfaced in recipient marrow, some emerging earlier in ileum or blood.

The receptor comes from a human patient who received an intestinal transplant. The sequencing here drew on alloreactive CD8+ T cells from a mixed lymphocyte reaction culture, taken before intestinal transplant. Subset here: CFSE-low proliferating T cells sorted from roughly 6-day pre-transplant mixed lymphocyte reaction (GvH or HvG direction).

The CDR3 sequence is CASSVTGGNEKLFF. In DNA, the CDR3 is TGTGCCAGCAGCGTGACAGGGGGTAATGAAAAACTGTTTTTT. The chain is built from TRBV7-3 and TRBJ1-4; 9 nucleotides align to TRBD1. Looked up from germline, CDR1 is SGHTA and CDR2 is FQGTGA. This CDR3 contains 14 residues. The J segment lost 4 bases and the V segment lost 5 bases, leaving 2 bases of the junction unmatched.